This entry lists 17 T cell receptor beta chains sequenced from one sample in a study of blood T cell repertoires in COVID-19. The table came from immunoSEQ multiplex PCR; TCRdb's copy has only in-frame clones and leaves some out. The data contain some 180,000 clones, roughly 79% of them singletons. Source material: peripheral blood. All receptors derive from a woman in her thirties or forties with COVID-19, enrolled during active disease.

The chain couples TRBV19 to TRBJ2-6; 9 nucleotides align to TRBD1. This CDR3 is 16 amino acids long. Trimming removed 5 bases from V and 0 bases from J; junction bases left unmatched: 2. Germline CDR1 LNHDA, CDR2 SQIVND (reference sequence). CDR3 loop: CASSSQGASGANVLTF. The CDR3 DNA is TGTGCCAGTAGTTCACAGGGGGCCTCTGGGGCCAACGTCCTGACTTTC.

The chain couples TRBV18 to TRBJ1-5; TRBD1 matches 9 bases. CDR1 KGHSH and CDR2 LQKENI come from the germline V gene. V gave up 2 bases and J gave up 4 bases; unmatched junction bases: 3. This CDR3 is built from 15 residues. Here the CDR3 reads CASSPETGGNQPQHF. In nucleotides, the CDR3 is TGTGCCAGCTCACCAGAGACAGGGGGTAATCAGCCCCAGCATTTT.

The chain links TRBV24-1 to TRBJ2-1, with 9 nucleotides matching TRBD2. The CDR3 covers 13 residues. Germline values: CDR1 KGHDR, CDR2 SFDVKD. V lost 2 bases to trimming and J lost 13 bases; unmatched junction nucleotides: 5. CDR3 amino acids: CATSDSGLADQFF. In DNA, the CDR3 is TGTGCCACCAGTGATTCGGGACTAGCCGACCAGTTCTTC.

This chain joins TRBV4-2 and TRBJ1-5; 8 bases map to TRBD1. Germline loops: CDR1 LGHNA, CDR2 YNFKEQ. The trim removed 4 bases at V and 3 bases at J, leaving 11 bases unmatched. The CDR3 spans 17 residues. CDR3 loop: CASSPLVGQGTNQPQHF. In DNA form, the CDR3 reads TGTGCCAGCAGCCCCCTCGTCGGACAGGGAACCAATCAGCCCCAGCATTTT.

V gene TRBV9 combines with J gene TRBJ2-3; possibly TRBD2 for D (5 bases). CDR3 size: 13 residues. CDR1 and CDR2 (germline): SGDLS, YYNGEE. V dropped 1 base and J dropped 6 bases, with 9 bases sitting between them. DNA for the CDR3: TGTGCCAGCAGCGTAACGGGAATGGATACGCAGTATTTT. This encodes CASSVTGMDTQYF. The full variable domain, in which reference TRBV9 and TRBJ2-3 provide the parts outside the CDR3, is DSGVTQTPKHLITATGQRVTLRCSPRSGDLSVYWYQQSLDQGLQFLIQYYNGEERAKGNILERFSAQQFPDLHSELNLSSLELGDSALYFCASSVTGMDTQYFGPGTRLTVL.

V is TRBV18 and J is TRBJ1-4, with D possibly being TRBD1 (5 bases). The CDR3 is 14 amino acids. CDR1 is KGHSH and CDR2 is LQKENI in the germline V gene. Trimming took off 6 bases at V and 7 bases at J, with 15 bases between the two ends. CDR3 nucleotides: TGTGCCAGCTCCCGCAACGGGGGGAGTGAAAAACTGTTTTTT. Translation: CASSRNGGSEKLFF.

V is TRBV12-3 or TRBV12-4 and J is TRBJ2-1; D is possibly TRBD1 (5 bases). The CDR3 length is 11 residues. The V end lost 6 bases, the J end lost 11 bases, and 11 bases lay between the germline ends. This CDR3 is CASRRQTQQFF. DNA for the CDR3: TGTGCCAGCAGAAGACAGACCCAGCAGTTCTTC.

Here the CDR3 DNA reads TGTGCCAGCAGCTTTAAGGGGTCGTCGGACAGGGGGGAAAATCAGCCCCAGCATTTT. This codes for CASSFKGSSDRGENQPQHF. The V and J genes are TRBV7-3 and TRBJ1-5, with TRBD1 matching 10 bases. V was clipped by 3 bases and J by 4 bases; unmatched bases: 15. This CDR3 has 19 residues. Per the germline V gene, CDR1 is SGHTA and CDR2 is FQGTGA.

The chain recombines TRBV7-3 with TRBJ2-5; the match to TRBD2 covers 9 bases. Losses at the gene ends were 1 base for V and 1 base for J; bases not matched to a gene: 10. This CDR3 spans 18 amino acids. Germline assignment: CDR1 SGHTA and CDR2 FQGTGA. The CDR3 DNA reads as TGTGCCAGCAGCTTAAGTGGACTAGCGCCTCTAGGCCAAGAGACCCAGTACTTC. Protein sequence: CASSLSGLAPLGQETQYF. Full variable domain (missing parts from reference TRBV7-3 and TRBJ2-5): GAGVSQTPSNKVTEKGKYVELRCDPISGHTALYWYRQSLGQGPEFLIYFQGTGAADDSGLPNDRFFAVRPEGSVSTLKIQRTERGDSAVYLCASSLSGLAPLGQETQYFGPGTRLLVL.

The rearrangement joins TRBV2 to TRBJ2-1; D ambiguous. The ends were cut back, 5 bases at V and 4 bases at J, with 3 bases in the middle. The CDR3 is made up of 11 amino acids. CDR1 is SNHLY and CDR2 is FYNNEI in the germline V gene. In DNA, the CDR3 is TGTGCCAGCAGTCCTTACAATGAGCAGTTCTTC. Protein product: CASSPYNEQFF.

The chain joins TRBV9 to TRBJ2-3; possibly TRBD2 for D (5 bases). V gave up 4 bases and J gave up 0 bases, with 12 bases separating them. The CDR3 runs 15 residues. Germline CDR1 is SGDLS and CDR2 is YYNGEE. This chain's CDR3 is CASSRTGSSTDTQYF. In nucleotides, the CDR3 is TGTGCCAGCAGCAGGACGGGATCTAGCACAGATACGCAGTATTTT.

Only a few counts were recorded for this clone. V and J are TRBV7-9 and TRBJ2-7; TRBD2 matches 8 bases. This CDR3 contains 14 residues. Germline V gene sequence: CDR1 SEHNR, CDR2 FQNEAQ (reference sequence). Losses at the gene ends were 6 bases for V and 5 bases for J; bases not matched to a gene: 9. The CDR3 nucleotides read TGTGCCAGCAGTATCCCCGGGAGGGCCCACGAGCAGTACTTC. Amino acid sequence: CASSIPGRAHEQYF.

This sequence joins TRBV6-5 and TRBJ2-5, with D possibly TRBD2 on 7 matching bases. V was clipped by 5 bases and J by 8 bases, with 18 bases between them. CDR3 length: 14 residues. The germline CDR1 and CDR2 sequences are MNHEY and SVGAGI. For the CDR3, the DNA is TGTGCCAGCAGTACAAGGGGGGGTTTGAATACCCAGTACTTC. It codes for CASSTRGGLNTQYF.

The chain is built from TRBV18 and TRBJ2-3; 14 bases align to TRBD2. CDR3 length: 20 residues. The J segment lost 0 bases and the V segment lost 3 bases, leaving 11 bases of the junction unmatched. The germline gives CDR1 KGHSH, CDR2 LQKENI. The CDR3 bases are TGTGCCAGCTCACCCAAACTCCCGGGACTAGCGGGAGCAAGCACAGATACGCAGTATTTT. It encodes CASSPKLPGLAGASTDTQYF.

DNA for the CDR3: TGTGCCAGCAGCTTCCTCGGGGGAGCTAACTATGGCTACACCTTC. This encodes CASSFLGGANYGYTF. The chain has TRBV7-8 and TRBJ1-2; maybe TRBD1 (5 bases). There are 15 residues in the CDR3. Germline CDR1 is SGHVS and CDR2 is FQNEAQ. Trimming left V 3 bases short and J 0 bases short, with 11 bases between.

The CDR3 DNA follows: TGTGCCAGCACCGCGGGAGCAGGTACGCAGTATTTT. It encodes CASTAGAGTQYF. This chain links TRBV6-6 with TRBJ2-3; TRBD2 agrees at 7 bases. Germline CDR1 MNHNY, CDR2 SVGAGI (reference sequence). Trimming cost V 7 bases and J 8 bases; bases outside gene matches: 6. This CDR3 region has 12 residues.

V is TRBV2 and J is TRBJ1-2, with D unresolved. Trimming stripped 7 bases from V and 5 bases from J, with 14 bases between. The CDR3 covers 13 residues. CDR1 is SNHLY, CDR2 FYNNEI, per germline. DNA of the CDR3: TGTGCCAGCAAGAAAAACACCTTTTATGGCTACACCTTC. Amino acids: CASKKNTFYGYTF.